This T cell receptor beta chain is from a study of CD8 T cells in Susac syndrome. Trimming cost V 4 bases and J 7 bases, with 7 bases left between them. This CDR3 region has 11 residues. An amount of RNA that ranged from roughly 0.45 to 1 ug was reverse transcribed with random hexamers. TCR beta CDR3 was amplified by immunoSEQ multiplex PCR. This amplification extended across 54 Vbeta and 13 Jbeta segments. TCRdb used MiXCR to reprocess the immunoSEQ multiplex PCR reads, holding one entry per CDR3 protein. The sample yields around 150,000 distinct CDR3 sequences, about 95% seen once. The authors sequenced TCR beta from blood CD8+ and CD4+ T cells. Isolation of CD8+ and CD4+ T cells was performed negatively, whereas enrichment of TEMRA cells was done by FACS. Comments on this clonotype: Its antigen is unknown.

Study-wide points: Individuals included in the TCR sequencing and HLA analysis were acknowledged by the study to be relatively few in number.

This receptor was identified in a human donor with Susac syndrome. V usage is TRBV12-3 or TRBV12-4 and J usage is TRBJ1-1; D remains ambiguous. Sequencing input: CD8+ T cells from PBMCs. DNA for the CDR3: TGTGCCAGCAGTTACAGCCTTGAAGCTTTCTTT. This sequence encodes CASSYSLEAFF.